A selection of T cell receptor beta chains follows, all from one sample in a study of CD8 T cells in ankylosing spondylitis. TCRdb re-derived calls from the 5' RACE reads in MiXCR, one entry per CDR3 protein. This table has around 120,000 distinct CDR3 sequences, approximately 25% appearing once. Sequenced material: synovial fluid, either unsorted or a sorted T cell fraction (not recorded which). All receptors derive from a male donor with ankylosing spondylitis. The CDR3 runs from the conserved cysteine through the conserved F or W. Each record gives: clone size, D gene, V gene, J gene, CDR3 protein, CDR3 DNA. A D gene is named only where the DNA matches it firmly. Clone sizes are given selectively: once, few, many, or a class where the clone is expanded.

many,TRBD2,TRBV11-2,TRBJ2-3,CASSLREGLADLTDTQYF,TGTGCCAGCAGCTTAAGGGAGGGCCTAGCGGACCTCACAGATACGCAGTATTTT
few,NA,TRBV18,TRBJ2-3,CASSPINHRFPDTQYF,TGTGCCAGCTCACCAATAAATCACAGGTTTCCAGATACGCAGTATTTT
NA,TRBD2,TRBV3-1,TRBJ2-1,CASGRGEQFF,TGTGCCAGCGGGAGGGGTGAGCAGTTCTTC
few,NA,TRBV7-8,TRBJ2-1,CASSPDGGPSYNEQFF,TGTGCCAGCAGCCCTGACGGGGGGCCCTCCTACAATGAGCAGTTCTTC
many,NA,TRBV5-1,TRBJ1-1,CASSLAPTDTEAFF,TGCGCCAGCAGCTTGGCCCCCACGGACACTGAAGCTTTCTTT
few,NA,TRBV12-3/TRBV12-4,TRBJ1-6,CASSLSGGNSPLHF,TGTGCCAGCAGTTTATCGGGGGGGAATTCACCCCTCCACTTT
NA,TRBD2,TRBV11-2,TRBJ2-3,CASSRLAGGNTQYF,TGTGCCAGCAGCCGTCTAGCGGGAGGGAATACGCAGTATTTT
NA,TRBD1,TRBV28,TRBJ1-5,CASSLPRQGKTQPQHF,TGTGCCAGCAGTTTACCCCGACAGGGGAAAACTCAGCCCCAGCATTTT
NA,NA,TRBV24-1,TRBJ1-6,CATRRSYNSPLHF,TGTGCCACCAGGAGGTCCTATAATTCACCCCTCCACTTT
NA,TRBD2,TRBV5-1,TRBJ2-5,CASRFGLAGGGQETQYF,TGCGCCAGCAGATTTGGACTAGCGGGAGGTGGACAAGAGACCCAGTACTTC
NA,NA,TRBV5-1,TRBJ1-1,CASSMDLDSGGTEAFF,TGCGCCAGCAGCATGGACCTTGACAGCGGGGGGACTGAAGCTTTCTTT
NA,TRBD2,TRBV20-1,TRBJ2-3,CSPASGNTDTQYF,TGCAGCCCCGCTAGCGGGAACACAGATACGCAGTATTTT
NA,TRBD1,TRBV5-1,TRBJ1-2,CASSEAGGRSYGYTF,TGCGCCAGCAGCGAGGCAGGGGGTAGGAGCTATGGCTACACCTTC
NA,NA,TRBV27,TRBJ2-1,CASIASGNYNEQFF,TGTGCCAGCATCGCATCGGGCAACTACAATGAGCAGTTCTTC
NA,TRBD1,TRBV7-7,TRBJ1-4,CASSFGRGQGEKLFF,TGTGCCAGCAGCTTTGGGCGGGGACAGGGAGAAAAACTGTTTTTT
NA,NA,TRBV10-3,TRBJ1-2,CAISESGHGYTF,TGTGCCATCAGTGAGTCCGGACATGGCTACACCTTC
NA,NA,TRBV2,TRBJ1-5,CASSDPPRVGNQPQHF,TGTGCCAGCAGTGATCCCCCCAGGGTCGGGAATCAGCCCCAGCATTTT
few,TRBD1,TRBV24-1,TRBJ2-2,CATSDPPLTGGSAGELFF,TGTGCCACCAGTGATCCTCCTCTTACAGGGGGCTCGGCCGGGGAGCTGTTTTTT
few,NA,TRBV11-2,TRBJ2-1,CASSLDLQYNEQFF,TGTGCCAGCAGCTTAGATCTCCAGTACAATGAGCAGTTCTTC
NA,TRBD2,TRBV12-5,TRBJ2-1,CASGSMGLAGEVGEQFF,TGTGCTAGTGGTTCGATGGGACTAGCGGGAGAGGTGGGGGAGCAGTTCTTC
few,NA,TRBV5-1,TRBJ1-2,CASSLVGGDDNYGYTF,TGCGCCAGCAGCTTGGTTGGGGGGGATGATAACTATGGCTACACCTTC
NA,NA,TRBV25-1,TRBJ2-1,CASSNSGQHNEQFF,TGTGCCAGCAGTAATTCGGGACAACACAATGAGCAGTTCTTC
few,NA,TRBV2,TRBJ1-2,CASSEGSIQTYGYTF,TGTGCCAGCAGTGAGGGTAGTATACAGACTTATGGCTACACCTTC
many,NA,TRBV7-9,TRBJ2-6,CASSWDGNSGANVLTF,TGTGCCAGCAGCTGGGACGGTAACTCTGGGGCCAACGTCCTGACTTTC
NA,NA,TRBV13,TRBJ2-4,CASSLGAWERNIQYF,TGTGCCAGCAGCTTAGGCGCTTGGGAGAGGAACATTCAGTACTTC
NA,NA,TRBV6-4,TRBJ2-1,CASSRSETGTYNEQFF,TGTGCCAGCAGTCGGTCCGAGACAGGCACTTACAATGAGCAGTTCTTC
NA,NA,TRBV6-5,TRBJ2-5,CASSYPPTNPPETQYF,TGTGCCAGCAGTTATCCTCCAACTAACCCCCCAGAGACCCAGTACTTC
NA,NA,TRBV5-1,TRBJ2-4,CASSRTSTIAKNIQYF,TGCGCCAGCAGCCGGACCTCTACTATAGCCAAAAACATTCAGTACTTC
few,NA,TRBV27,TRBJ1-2,CASKNDGLPVSGYTF,TGTGCCAGCAAAAATGACGGGCTACCGGTGTCTGGCTACACCTTC
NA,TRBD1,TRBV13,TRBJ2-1,CASSLEGQDYNEQFF,TGTGCCAGCAGCTTAGAGGGACAGGATTACAATGAGCAGTTCTTC
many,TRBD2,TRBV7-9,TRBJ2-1,CASSVRTSGNDEQFF,TGTGCCAGCAGCGTCAGGACTAGCGGGAATGATGAGCAGTTCTTC
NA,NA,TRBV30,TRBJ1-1,CAWSTENTEAFF,TGTGCCTGGAGTACGGAGAACACTGAAGCTTTCTTT
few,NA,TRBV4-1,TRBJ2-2,CASSQDGLDYLGELFF,TGCGCCAGCAGCCAAGATGGGCTAGATTATCTCGGGGAGCTGTTTTTT
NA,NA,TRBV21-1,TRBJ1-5,CASSKGWGGATSNQPQHF,TGTGCCAGCAGCAAGGGGTGGGGGGGCGCGACTAGCAATCAGCCCCAGCATTTT
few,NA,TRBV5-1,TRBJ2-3,CASSLVADTDTQYF,TGCGCCAGCAGCTTAGTAGCGGACACAGATACGCAGTATTTT
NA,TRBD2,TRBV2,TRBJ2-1,CASTTSEYNEQFF,TGTGCCAGCACGACTAGCGAATACAATGAGCAGTTCTTC
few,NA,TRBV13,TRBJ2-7,CASSDRGEQYF,TGTGCCAGCAGCGATCGTGGCGAGCAGTACTTC
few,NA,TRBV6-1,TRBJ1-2,CASSNQDYYGYTF,TGTGCCAGCAGTAATCAGGATTACTATGGCTACACCTTC
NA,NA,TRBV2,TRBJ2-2,CASSEARTLWPGELFF,TGTGCCAGCAGTGAAGCGAGGACCCTTTGGCCCGGGGAGCTGTTTTTT
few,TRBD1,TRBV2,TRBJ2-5,CASKGTGGETQYF,TGTGCCAGCAAGGGAACAGGGGGAGAGACCCAGTACTTC
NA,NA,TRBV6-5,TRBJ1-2,CASSYSDTSYGYTF,TGTGCCAGCAGTTACTCTGACACGTCCTATGGCTACACCTTC
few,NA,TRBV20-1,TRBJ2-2,CSARVAEARGTGELFF,TGCAGTGCTAGAGTCGCCGAGGCCAGGGGCACCGGGGAGCTGTTTTTT
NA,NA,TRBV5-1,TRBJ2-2,CASSSLGGRAGELFF,TGCGCCAGCAGCTCCCTCGGGGGACGGGCCGGGGAGCTGTTTTTT
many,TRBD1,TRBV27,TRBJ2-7,CASSSPRGQSYEQYF,TGTGCCAGCAGTTCCCCCCGGGGACAGAGCTACGAGCAGTACTTC